These 2 T cell receptor beta chains originate from one sample sequenced in a study of T cell changes during pregnancy in multiple sclerosis. The method was immunoSEQ multiplex PCR; TCRdb's version includes in-frame clones alone and lacks a portion of them. The sample holds 60,000 to 75,000 clones, more than 75% seen once. The sample consisted of peripheral blood, taken in the third trimester of pregnancy. The receptor set was obtained from a female donor with multiple sclerosis, enrolled in a pregnancy study.

The CDR3 sequence: CASSLTLLSTDTQYF. The DNA for the CDR3 is TGTGCCAGCAGCTTAACGTTACTGAGCACAGATACGCAGTATTTT. This chain links TRBV7-3 with TRBJ2-3, with D uncertain. The V gene lost 0 bases and the J gene lost 0 bases, with 7 bases spanning the gap. The CDR3 spans 15 residues. CDR1 SGHTA and CDR2 FQGTGA come from the germline V gene.

The chain has TRBV5-6 and TRBJ1-5; weak D call: TRBD1 (5 bases). CDR1 is SGHDT, CDR2 YYEEEE, per germline. The germline V and J ends were trimmed by 3 bases and 3 bases, with 13 bases remaining between them. The CDR3 is 15 residues long. CDR3 residues: CASSSSQEYNQPQHF. In DNA form, the CDR3 reads TGTGCCAGCAGCTCTTCACAGGAATACAATCAGCCCCAGCATTTT. Together with reference TRBV5-6 and TRBJ1-5, the CDR3 gives the full variable domain: DAGVTQSPTHLIKTRGQQVTLRCSPKSGHDTVSWYQQALGQGPQFIFQYYEEEERQRGNFPDRFSGHQFPNYSSELNVNALLLGDSALYLCASSSSQEYNQPQHFGDGTRLSIL.